The 21 T cell receptor beta chains below come from one sample, sequenced in a study of blood T cell repertoires in COVID-19. Here immunoSEQ multiplex PCR was the method, and the copy in TCRdb shows in-frame clones only, minus some. The sample records roughly 80,000 clones, around 79% being singletons. The sample taken for sequencing was peripheral blood. The receptor set was obtained from an elderly man with acute or convalescent COVID-19.

The J gene is TRBJ1-4, the V gene TRBV5-6; D remains ambiguous. V was trimmed by 0 bases and J by 10 bases, leaving 22 bases between them. Looked up from germline, CDR1 is SGHDT and CDR2 is YYEEEE. This CDR3 comprises 17 residues. The CDR3 region is CASSLEGSPAGGGKLFF. For the CDR3, the DNA is TGTGCCAGCAGCTTGGAAGGGTCCCCCGCCGGAGGTGGAAAACTGTTTTTT.

This rearrangement joins TRBV11-3 to TRBJ2-1; TRBD1 agrees at 9 bases. V shed 4 bases, J shed 7 bases, and the junction held 5 bases outside the gene matches. Germline V gives CDR1 SGHNT, CDR2 YENEEA. The CDR3 covers 14 residues. As DNA, the CDR3 is TGTGCCAGCAGCTCACAGGGGGCGGGGAATGAGCAGTTCTTC. Protein sequence: CASSSQGAGNEQFF.

V usage is TRBV30 and J usage is TRBJ1-2, with TRBD1 matching over 7 bases. Germline V gives CDR1 GTSNPN, CDR2 SVGIG (reference sequence). The CDR3 covers 14 residues. The J segment lost 6 bases and the V segment lost 2 bases, leaving 9 bases of the junction unmatched. The CDR3: CAWSSTGAGDGYTF. CDR3 DNA sequence: TGTGCCTGGAGTTCTACAGGGGCAGGAGATGGCTACACCTTC.

This chain joins TRBV5-1 and TRBJ1-1; no firm D call. This CDR3 is built from 14 residues. The V end was cut by 3 bases, the J end by 4 bases, with 13 bases between. Germline loops: CDR1 SGHRS, CDR2 YFSETQ. As DNA, the CDR3 is TGCGCCAGCAGCTCCCCCCCTGCCAGCACTGAAGCTTTCTTT. Encoded protein: CASSSPPASTEAFF.

The J gene is TRBJ1-1, the V gene TRBV3-1 (or the pseudogene TRBV3-2); 9 bases align to TRBD1. V shed 4 bases, J shed 7 bases, and the junction held 7 bases outside the gene matches. Germline assignment: CDR1 LGHDT and CDR2 YNNKEL (reference sequence). The CDR3 covers 14 residues. DNA of the CDR3: TGTGCCAGCAGCCCCCGGGACAGGGCCGGTGAAGCTTTCTTT. Translation: CASSPRDRAGEAFF.

The V gene is TRBV5-4, the J gene TRBJ1-4; D is perhaps TRBD1 (6 bases). This CDR3 is 16 amino acids long. The germline gives CDR1 SGHNT, CDR2 YYREEE (reference sequence). V lost 3 bases and J lost 8, with 20 bases in between. CDR3 bases: TGTGCCAGCAGCTCACCTCTAGACGGGGGGCGCGAAAAACTGTTTTTT. Translated: CASSSPLDGGREKLFF. The full variable domain, completed using reference TRBV5-4 and TRBJ1-4, is ETGVTQSPTHLIKTRGQQVTLRCSSQSGHNTVSWYQQALGQGPQFIFQYYREEENGRGNFPPRFSGLQFPNYSSELNVNALELDDSALYLCASSSPLDGGREKLFFGSGTQLSVL.

The chain has TRBV19 and TRBJ2-7, with D possibly matching TRBD1 (6 bases). The ends were cut back, 6 bases at V and 3 bases at J, with 21 bases in the middle. The CDR3 is 16 amino acids. Per the germline V gene, CDR1 is LNHDA and CDR2 is SQIVND (reference sequence). Here the CDR3 DNA reads TGTGCCAGTAGCCGCCACAGCGCGGACAGTTTCTACGAGCAGTACTTC. Amino acid sequence: CASSRHSADSFYEQYF.

This sequence joins TRBV4-2 and TRBJ2-5; tentatively, D is TRBD1 (6 bases). Germline lookup yields CDR1 LGHNA and CDR2 YNFKEQ. V lost 0 bases, J lost 5 bases, and 19 bases lay in between. This CDR3 is 17 amino acids long. CDR3 in amino acids: CASSQDRAQGFWETQYF. The CDR3 DNA reads as TGTGCCAGCAGCCAAGATAGGGCCCAGGGGTTCTGGGAGACCCAGTACTTC.

The chain employs TRBV29-1 and TRBJ2-7, with 7 bases aligning to TRBD1. The CDR3 is made up of 14 amino acids. Trimming took 5 bases from V and 0 from J; bases not matched to a gene: 7. From germline, CDR1 is SQVTM and CDR2 ANQGSEA. Here the CDR3 DNA reads TGCAGCGTTACTTTGACAGGGAGCTCCTACGAGCAGTACTTC. Encoded protein: CSVTLTGSSYEQYF.

This chain connects TRBV5-6 to TRBJ2-5; D is possibly TRBD1 (6 bases). Per the germline V gene, CDR1 is SGHDT and CDR2 is YYEEEE. The germline V and J ends were trimmed by 4 bases and 7 bases, with 17 bases remaining between them. The CDR3 runs to 14 residues. As DNA, the CDR3 is TGTGCCAGCAGCCCCTCCCCCACAGGGCGGACCCAGTACTTC. This sequence encodes CASSPSPTGRTQYF.

The chain is built from TRBV5-1 and TRBJ2-2; D may be TRBD1 (5 bases). V was cut by 4 bases and J by 1 base, with 11 bases left in between. The germline V gene encodes CDR1 SGHRS and CDR2 YFSETQ. This CDR3 is 15 amino acids long. The CDR3 sequence is CASSGADRNTGELFF. The CDR3 DNA is TGCGCCAGCAGCGGGGCAGACCGGAACACCGGGGAGCTGTTTTTT.

The chain joins TRBV5-1 to TRBJ2-5; D call uncertain. Per germline, CDR1 SGHRS and CDR2 YFSETQ. The CDR3 extends over 14 amino acids. V shed 3 bases and J shed 5 bases, with 14 bases lying between them. This CDR3 is CASSSSRNGETQYF. The CDR3 DNA reads as TGCGCCAGCAGCTCATCCAGAAACGGGGAGACCCAGTACTTC.

CDR3 amino acids: CASSERGDEQFF. The CDR3 bases are TGTGCCAGCAGTGAACGGGGGGATGAGCAGTTCTTC. V gene TRBV6-1 combines with J gene TRBJ2-1, with 7 nucleotides matching TRBD2. This CDR3 is built from 12 residues. J lost 8 bases, V lost 2 bases, and 0 bases had no gene match. From germline, CDR1 is MNHNS and CDR2 SASEGT.

This chain connects TRBV7-6 to TRBJ1-1, with TRBD1 as a possible D gene (5 bases). This CDR3 comprises 14 residues. CDR1 and CDR2 from the germline V gene are SGHVS and FNYEAQ. The V gene lost 5 bases and the J gene lost 5 bases, with 15 bases spanning the gap. The CDR3 here is CASSANTGETEAFF. In DNA, the CDR3 is TGTGCCAGCAGCGCCAACACAGGAGAGACTGAAGCTTTCTTT.

The chain has TRBV19 and TRBJ2-7, with a possible D match to TRBD1 (7 bases). The length of the CDR3 is 14 residues. V was pared by 6 bases and J by 4 bases, with 16 bases between. Germline CDR1 is LNHDA and CDR2 is SQIVND (reference sequence). The CDR3 region is CASSQTGRWYEQYF. For the CDR3, the DNA is TGTGCCAGTAGCCAGACAGGGAGGTGGTACGAGCAGTACTTC.

This chain links TRBV19 with TRBJ2-5, with TRBD2 matching over 7 bases. This CDR3 is 14 amino acids long. Trimming took 5 bases from V and 0 from J; bases not matched to a gene: 3. Looked up from germline, CDR1 is LNHDA and CDR2 is SQIVND (reference sequence). This CDR3 reads CASSWGGYQETQYF. CDR3 coding DNA: TGTGCCAGTAGTTGGGGGGGGTACCAAGAGACCCAGTACTTC.

This sequence joins TRBV6-1 and TRBJ1-6; the D is unclear. Trimming shortened V by 2 bases and J by 7 bases, and 12 bases separated the two germline ends. The CDR3 spans 15 residues. Germline assignment: CDR1 MNHNS and CDR2 SASEGT. CDR3 DNA sequence: TGTGCCAGCAGTGAATCAAACAGTGGGAATTCACCCCTCCACTTT. It specifies CASSESNSGNSPLHF.

The rearrangement uses TRBV19 and TRBJ1-1; 9 nucleotides agree with TRBD1. The CDR3 sequence is 13 residues long. The germline V gene has CDR1 LNHDA and CDR2 SQIVND (reference sequence). With V trimmed by 7 bases and J by 6 bases, 6 bases remained unmatched. Here the CDR3 reads CASTLQGAAEAFF. CDR3 in DNA: TGTGCCAGTACCTTACAGGGGGCAGCTGAAGCTTTCTTT.

J is TRBJ1-3 and V is TRBV27; no reliable D call. This CDR3 has 13 residues. Germline V gene lookup returns CDR1 MNHEY and CDR2 SMNVEV (reference sequence). V was pared by 5 bases and J by 0 bases, with 5 bases between. CDR3 sequence: CASSTNSGNTIYF. For the CDR3, the DNA is TGTGCCAGCAGTACTAACTCTGGAAACACCATATATTTT.

This clone was detected once. The J gene is TRBJ1-6, the V gene TRBV4-1, with D unresolved. CDR1 is MGHRA and CDR2 is YSYEKL in the germline V gene. The germline V and J ends were trimmed by 1 base and 9 bases, with 16 bases remaining between them. This CDR3 contains 16 residues. CDR3 sequence: CASSQVNPRSGSPLHF. The CDR3, as DNA: TGCGCCAGCAGCCAAGTTAACCCGAGATCCGGTTCACCCCTCCACTTT.

The V call is TRBV4-2, the J call TRBJ2-3; 16 nucleotides line up with TRBD2. The CDR3 covers 19 residues. Germline CDR1 LGHNA, CDR2 YNFKEQ. J was trimmed by 1 base and V by 3 bases; bases with no gene match: 7. The CDR3 DNA follows: TGTGCCAGCAGCCAGCTCCCGGGACTAGCGGGGGGGCGCACAGATACGCAGTATTTT. It codes for CASSQLPGLAGGRTDTQYF.